Each of the 30 T cell receptor beta chains below was sequenced from the same sample in a study of cytomegalovirus exposure and HLA in healthy donors. A multiplex PCR was run with 60 Vbeta primers and 13 Jbeta primers. Some clones are missing from TCRdb's copy, which holds only in-frame ones; the method was immunoSEQ multiplex PCR. This sample yields some 120,000 clones, of which around 73% are seen a single time; 11% belongs to the top ten. The material sequenced was PBMCs. The receptors here all came from a man under 40 in good health and CMV-seropositive.

J is TRBJ1-1 and V is TRBV19, with a tentative D call TRBD1 (5 bases). The germline V and J ends were trimmed by 3 bases and 0 bases, with 14 bases remaining between them. The CDR3 is 16 residues long. Per the germline V gene, CDR1 is LNHDA and CDR2 is SQIVND (reference sequence). The CDR3 protein is CASSIRTGLMNTEAFF. Here the CDR3 DNA reads TGTGCCAGTAGTATCCGGACGGGACTAATGAACACTGAAGCTTTCTTT.

The chain combines TRBV19 with TRBJ2-5; no clear D. Germline V lookup: CDR1 LNHDA, CDR2 SQIVND (reference sequence). The CDR3 covers 14 residues. The V gene lost 4 bases and the J gene lost 4 bases, with 13 bases spanning the gap. The CDR3 reads CASSTPFSGETQYF. The CDR3 DNA reads TGTGCCAGTAGTACCCCTTTCTCCGGAGAGACCCAGTACTTC.

The rearrangement joins TRBV4-3 to TRBJ2-7, with D possibly TRBD2 on 5 matching bases. Germline V gene sequence: CDR1 LGHNA, CDR2 YSLEER. The CDR3 length is 15 residues. Trimming removed 1 base from V and 3 bases from J, with 13 bases in between. CDR3 loop: CASSQGTARGYEQYF. CDR3 sequence (DNA): TGCGCCAGCAGCCAAGGGACCGCACGGGGCTACGAGCAGTACTTC.

This chain joins TRBV6-5 and TRBJ2-5, with D possibly matching TRBD1 (6 bases). There are 13 residues in the CDR3. V dropped 9 bases and J dropped 1 base, with 12 bases sitting between them. The germline V gene encodes CDR1 MNHEY and CDR2 SVGAGI. The CDR3 loop is CASFGTSQETQYF. The CDR3, as DNA: TGTGCCAGTTTTGGGACATCCCAAGAGACCCAGTACTTC.

V usage is TRBV4-3 and J usage is TRBJ1-4; the D gene is possibly TRBD1 (5 bases). The length of the CDR3 is 12 residues. The V end was cut by 4 bases, the J end by 8 bases, with 8 bases between. Looked up from germline, CDR1 is LGHNA and CDR2 is YSLEER. CDR3 sequence: CASSPRGEKLFF. The CDR3 DNA sequence: TGCGCCAGCAGCCCTAGGGGCGAAAAACTGTTTTTT.

This chain links TRBV6-6 with TRBJ2-1; D is ambiguous. Germline V gene lookup returns CDR1 MNHNY and CDR2 SVGAGI (reference sequence). V was clipped by 8 bases and J by 6 bases, with 5 bases between them. The CDR3 consists of 10 residues. The CDR3 is CASGPNEQFF. CDR3 coding DNA: TGTGCCAGCGGGCCCAATGAGCAGTTCTTC.

This clone was counted only a few times. The V and J genes are TRBV7-2 and TRBJ2-5; 9 positions agree with TRBD2. J was trimmed by 4 bases and V by 4 bases; bases with no gene match: 4. The CDR3 runs 14 residues. Per the germline V gene, CDR1 is SGHTA and CDR2 is FQGNSA. In DNA form, the CDR3 reads TGTGCCAGCAGCTGGTTAGCGGGAGTAGAGACCCAGTACTTC. Its translation: CASSWLAGVETQYF.

This rearrangement joins TRBV5-1 to TRBJ1-2; D not resolved. Germline lookup yields CDR1 SGHRS and CDR2 YFSETQ. CDR3 length: 14 residues. V lost 0 bases to trimming and J lost 4 bases, with 10 bases between them. The CDR3 protein is CASSLGPESYGYTF. Written as DNA, the CDR3 is TGCGCCAGCAGCTTGGGGCCGGAGTCCTATGGCTACACCTTC.

The chain joins TRBV28 to TRBJ2-3; D is perhaps TRBD2 (6 bases). There are 14 residues in the CDR3. CDR1 MDHEN and CDR2 SYDVKM come from the germline V gene. V was cut by 8 bases and J by 0 bases, with 12 bases left in between. CDR3 sequence (DNA): TGTGCCAGCCAAATGGGGGGTAGCACAGATACGCAGTATTTT. Protein: CASQMGGSTDTQYF.

This clone came up a few times. The V call is TRBV18, the J call TRBJ2-7; maybe TRBD1 (6 bases). The CDR3 loop spans 15 amino acids. Germline-derived CDR1 and CDR2 are KGHSH and LQKENI. The germline V and J ends were trimmed by 3 bases and 7 bases, with 19 bases remaining between them. CDR3 nucleotide sequence: TGTGCCAGCTCACCCCCGGCAGCCGCTACAGGGGAGCAGTACTTC. Amino acids: CASSPPAAATGEQYF.

This chain joins TRBV7-2 and TRBJ1-4, with D possibly matching TRBD1 (6 bases). Germline CDR1 SGHTA, CDR2 FQGNSA. The CDR3 runs 14 residues. V was pared by 4 bases and J by 1 base, with 7 bases between. The CDR3 DNA reads as TGTGCCAGCAGCTACAGGGAAACTAATGAAAAACTGTTTTTT. Encoded protein: CASSYRETNEKLFF.

For the CDR3, the DNA is TGCAGCGTTGAAGACCGGGACAGGGCGGATGAAAAACTGTTTTTT. This translates into CSVEDRDRADEKLFF. This rearrangement joins TRBV29-1 to TRBJ1-4, with 9 bases aligning to TRBD1. V was clipped by 0 bases and J by 6 bases; unmatched bases: 5. The CDR3 is 15 amino acids. Germline CDR1 SQVTM, CDR2 ANQGSEA.

The rearrangement uses TRBV19 and TRBJ2-5, with 7 bases fitting TRBD1. Per the germline V gene, CDR1 is LNHDA and CDR2 is SQIVND (reference sequence). J lost 1 base, V lost 5 bases, and 7 bases had no gene match. CDR3 length equals 15 residues. The CDR3 spells CASSAARQGQETQYF. In DNA form, the CDR3 reads TGTGCCAGTAGTGCCGCCCGACAGGGCCAAGAGACCCAGTACTTC.

The chain combines TRBV6-5 with TRBJ2-7; D ambiguous. The V end was cut by 0 bases, the J end by 1 base, with 7 bases between. From germline, CDR1 is MNHEY and CDR2 SVGAGI. The CDR3 extends over 14 amino acids. The chain's CDR3 is CASSYSSISYEQYF. The DNA of the CDR3 is TGTGCCAGCAGTTACTCGAGTATTTCCTACGAGCAGTACTTC.

This chain uses TRBV10-1 with TRBJ2-3; D is perhaps TRBD2 (5 bases). Trimming removed 5 bases from V and 0 bases from J, with 9 bases in between. This CDR3 spans 14 amino acids. Germline V CDR1 and CDR2: WNHNN, SYGVQD (reference sequence). The CDR3 region has the DNA TGCGCCAGCAGTTTTAGCGCCAGCACAGATACGCAGTATTTT. This codes for CASSFSASTDTQYF.

The CDR3 spells CASSQPYRSLAKNIQYF. The CDR3 DNA is TGCGCCAGCAGCCAACCGTACAGGTCCCTAGCCAAAAACATTCAGTACTTC. The chain is built from TRBV4-1 and TRBJ2-4, with D perhaps TRBD1 (5 bases). The V gene's germline CDR1 is MGHRA and CDR2 YSYEKL. The CDR3 sequence is 17 residues long. Trimming removed 2 bases from V and 0 bases from J, with 14 bases in between.

Here the CDR3 DNA reads TGTGCCAGCAGTTTTATGTCAGGGGGCGGCGAGCAGTACTTC. This sequence encodes CASSFMSGGGEQYF. This chain links TRBV27 with TRBJ2-7; 8 nucleotides align to TRBD1. Germline V gene data show CDR1 as MNHEY and CDR2 as SMNVEV (reference sequence). The CDR3 has 14 amino acids. The V and J ends lost 3 bases and 6 bases, in that order; junction bases with no gene match: 7.

CDR3 DNA: TGTGCCAGCAGCCGCATGACAGGGTGGGTAACTGAAGCTTTCTTT. Translated: CASSRMTGWVTEAFF. This chain joins TRBV4-2 and TRBJ1-1; 7 nucleotides match TRBD1. The V gene end was trimmed by 4 bases and the J gene end by 5 bases; junction bases not matched to a gene: 10. This CDR3 is built from 15 residues. The germline V gene encodes CDR1 LGHNA and CDR2 YNFKEQ.

The DNA for the CDR3 is TGTGCCAGTACCGCGGACAGGATCACCGGGGAGCTGTTTTTT. It translates to CASTADRITGELFF. V is TRBV19 and J is TRBJ2-2; 7 nucleotides line up with TRBD1. The J segment lost 4 bases and the V segment lost 7 bases, leaving 6 bases of the junction unmatched. Germline V gene sequence: CDR1 LNHDA, CDR2 SQIVND (reference sequence). The CDR3 is made up of 14 amino acids.

The chain combines TRBV5-1 with TRBJ1-2; D remains unclear. The CDR3 is 14 amino acids. Between the trimmed V and J ends, which lost 3 bases and 3 bases, there was a span of 12 bases. Germline CDR1 SGHRS, CDR2 YFSETQ. CDR3 bases: TGCGCCAGCAGCTCGAGGGTCACGGACTATGGCTACACCTTC. Its protein product is CASSSRVTDYGYTF.

This sequence joins TRBV29-1 and TRBJ2-7; D call uncertain. Germline V CDR1 and CDR2: SQVTM, ANQGSEA. The CDR3 is 12 amino acids. Trimming pared 4 bases from V and 0 bases from J, leaving 7 bases between. CDR3 bases: TGCAGCGTTGTTGGCAGCTCCTACGAGCAGTACTTC. Encoded protein: CSVVGSSYEQYF.

The CDR3 sequence is CASSRGPLGGAGTGELFF. In DNA form, the CDR3 reads TGCGCCAGCAGCCGCGGCCCCCTTGGGGGGGCCGGCACCGGGGAGCTGTTTTTT. The V call is TRBV4-3, the J call TRBJ2-2; tentative D call: TRBD2 (7 bases). CDR3 length: 18 residues. CDR1 and CDR2 (germline): LGHNA, YSLEER. V lost 4 bases, J lost 4 bases, and 22 bases lay in between.

The rearrangement uses TRBV7-2 and TRBJ1-1; D gene unclear. This CDR3 contains 14 residues. With 3 bases removed from V and 0 bases from J, the gap between germline ends came to 8 bases. Per the germline V gene, CDR1 is SGHTA and CDR2 is FQGNSA. The CDR3 reads CASSFSLLNTEAFF. The CDR3 region has the DNA TGTGCCAGCAGCTTCTCTCTCCTGAACACTGAAGCTTTCTTT.

The chain links TRBV5-8 to TRBJ1-1, with 8 positions matching TRBD1. J gave up 4 bases and V 3 bases, and 11 bases lay outside the gene matches. Germline lookup yields CDR1 SGHTS and CDR2 YDEGEE. This CDR3 is 16 amino acids long. The CDR3: CASSSGTGTVATEAFF. In nucleotides, the CDR3 is TGTGCCAGCAGCTCCGGGACAGGAACGGTCGCCACTGAAGCTTTCTTT.

CDR3 sequence reads: CAWSKGLAGGHEQYF. DNA for the CDR3: TGTGCCTGGAGTAAAGGACTAGCGGGAGGCCACGAGCAGTACTTC. The chain uses TRBV30 and TRBJ2-7, with 14 positions matching TRBD2. V was pared by 2 bases and J by 5 bases, with 5 bases of the junction left unmatched. This CDR3 is built from 15 residues. Germline CDR1 and CDR2: GTSNPN and SVGIG (reference sequence).

The CDR3, as DNA: TGTGCCAGCAGCACCCCCGACAGGGAGACCTACGAGCAGTACTTC. It yields the protein CASSTPDRETYEQYF. The chain links TRBV6-6 to TRBJ2-7, with 7 nucleotides matching TRBD1. V dropped 6 bases and J dropped 2; count of bases not matched to a gene: 10. CDR3 length: 15 amino acids. Germline V CDR1 and CDR2: MNHNY, SVGAGI (reference sequence).

The chain has TRBV27 and TRBJ1-2, with 8 positions matching TRBD1. The germline V gene encodes CDR1 MNHEY and CDR2 SMNVEV (reference sequence). With V trimmed by 3 bases and J by 10 bases, 16 bases remained unmatched. The CDR3 extends over 16 amino acids. The CDR3 DNA reads TGTGCCAGCAGTTTCGGTAAAGGGCGGACAGGGAGTGACTACACCTTC. Translation gives CASSFGKGRTGSDYTF.

The chain links TRBV10-2 to TRBJ2-3, with a weak D call TRBD1 (5 bases). The V end was cut by 4 bases, the J end by 6 bases, with 11 bases between. Germline CDR1 and CDR2: WSHSY and SAAADI. The length of the CDR3 is 13 residues. The CDR3 here is CASSGRAPDTQYF. Here the CDR3 DNA reads TGCGCCAGCAGTGGCAGGGCCCCGGATACGCAGTATTTT.

This clone was counted a single time. The chain carries TRBV13 and TRBJ2-7; 13 bases map to TRBD2. CDR1 is PRHDT, CDR2 FYEKMQ, per germline (reference sequence). The CDR3 consists of 16 residues. With V trimmed by 5 bases and J by 6 bases, 10 bases remained unmatched. The DNA for the CDR3 is TGTGCCAGCAGCCACGGACTAGCGGGAGTCCTTCGCGAGCAGTACTTC. This codes for CASSHGLAGVLREQYF.

This clone has just one count. CDR3: CASSTRTGYGRNTEAFF. As DNA, the CDR3 is TGTGCCAGCAGTACCCGGACAGGATATGGCAGGAACACTGAAGCTTTCTTT. V is TRBV27 and J is TRBJ1-1; 7 nucleotides agree with TRBD1. CDR3 length: 17 residues. Looked up from germline, CDR1 is MNHEY and CDR2 is SMNVEV (reference sequence). The V gene end was trimmed by 5 bases and the J gene end by 1 base; junction bases not matched to a gene: 13.